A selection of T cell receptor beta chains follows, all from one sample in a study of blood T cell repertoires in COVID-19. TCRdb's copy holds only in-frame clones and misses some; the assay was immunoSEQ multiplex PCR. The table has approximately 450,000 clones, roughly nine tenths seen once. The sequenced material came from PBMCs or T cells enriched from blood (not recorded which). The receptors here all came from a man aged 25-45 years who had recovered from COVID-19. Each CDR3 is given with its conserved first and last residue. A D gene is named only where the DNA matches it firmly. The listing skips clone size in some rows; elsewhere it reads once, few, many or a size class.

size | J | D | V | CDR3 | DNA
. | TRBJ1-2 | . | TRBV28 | CATRSGFNYGYTF | TGTGCCACTCGAAGCGGGTTTAACTATGGCTACACCTTC
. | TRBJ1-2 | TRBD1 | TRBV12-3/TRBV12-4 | CASSHRGGYTF | TGTGCCAGCAGTCACAGGGGGGGCTACACCTTC
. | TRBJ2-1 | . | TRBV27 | CASSFGSGGEQFF | TGTGCCAGCAGTTTTGGCTCGGGTGGTGAGCAGTTCTTC
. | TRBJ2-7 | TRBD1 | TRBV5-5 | CASSWFQGVRSYEQYF | TGTGCCAGCAGCTGGTTCCAGGGGGTCCGCTCCTACGAGCAGTACTTC
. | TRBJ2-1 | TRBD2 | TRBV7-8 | CASSLREGQDEQFF | TGTGCCAGCAGCTTGCGGGAGGGCCAGGATGAGCAGTTCTTC
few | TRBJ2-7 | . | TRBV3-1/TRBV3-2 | CASSQKASLFSYEQYF | TGTGCCAGCAGCCAGAAAGCGTCACTATTTTCCTACGAGCAGTACTTC
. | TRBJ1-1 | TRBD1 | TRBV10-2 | CASRGQLNTEAFF | TGCGCCAGCAGGGGACAGTTGAACACTGAAGCTTTCTTT
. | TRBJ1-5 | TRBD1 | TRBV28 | CASSFDRVEQPQHF | TGTGCCAGCAGTTTCGACAGGGTCGAACAGCCCCAGCATTTT
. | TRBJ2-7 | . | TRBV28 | CASRAGLGVAEQYF | TGTGCCAGCAGGGCAGGGTTAGGAGTAGCAGAGCAGTACTTC
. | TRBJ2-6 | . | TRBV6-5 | CASRTGDVANVLTF | TGTGCCAGCAGGACGGGGGATGTGGCCAACGTCCTGACTTTC
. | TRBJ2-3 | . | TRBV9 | CASSVVWGGTDTQYF | TGTGCCAGCAGCGTAGTTTGGGGGGGCACAGATACGCAGTATTTT
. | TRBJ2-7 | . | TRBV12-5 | CASGPDRAYEQYF | TGTGCTAGTGGTCCGGACAGAGCGTACGAGCAGTACTTC
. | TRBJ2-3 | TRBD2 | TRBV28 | CASRSSGSADTQYF | TGTGCCAGCAGGTCTAGCGGGAGCGCAGATACGCAGTATTTT
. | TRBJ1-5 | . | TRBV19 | CASTQREETRYQPQHF | TGTGCCAGTACCCAGAGGGAAGAGACGAGGTATCAGCCCCAGCATTTT
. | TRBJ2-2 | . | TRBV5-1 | CASSPLRLGNTGELFF | TGCGCCAGCAGCCCACTCCGACTAGGCAACACCGGGGAGCTGTTTTTT
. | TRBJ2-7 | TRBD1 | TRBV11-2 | CASSSQKLGTGDLEQYF | TGTGCCAGCAGCTCACAAAAGCTCGGGACAGGGGATCTCGAGCAGTACTTC
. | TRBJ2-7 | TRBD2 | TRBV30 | CAAAGGPPYEQYF | TGTGCGGCAGCGGGAGGGCCGCCCTACGAGCAGTACTTC
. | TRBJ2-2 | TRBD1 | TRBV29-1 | CSVDRGLNTGELFF | TGCAGCGTAGACAGGGGGTTGAACACCGGGGAGCTGTTTTTT
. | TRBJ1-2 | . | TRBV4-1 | CASSQDTGRGGYTF | TGCGCCAGCAGCCAAGATACAGGGAGAGGGGGCTACACCTTC
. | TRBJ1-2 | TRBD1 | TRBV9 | CASSPEGADYGYTF | TGTGCCAGCAGCCCGGAGGGGGCGGACTATGGCTACACCTTC